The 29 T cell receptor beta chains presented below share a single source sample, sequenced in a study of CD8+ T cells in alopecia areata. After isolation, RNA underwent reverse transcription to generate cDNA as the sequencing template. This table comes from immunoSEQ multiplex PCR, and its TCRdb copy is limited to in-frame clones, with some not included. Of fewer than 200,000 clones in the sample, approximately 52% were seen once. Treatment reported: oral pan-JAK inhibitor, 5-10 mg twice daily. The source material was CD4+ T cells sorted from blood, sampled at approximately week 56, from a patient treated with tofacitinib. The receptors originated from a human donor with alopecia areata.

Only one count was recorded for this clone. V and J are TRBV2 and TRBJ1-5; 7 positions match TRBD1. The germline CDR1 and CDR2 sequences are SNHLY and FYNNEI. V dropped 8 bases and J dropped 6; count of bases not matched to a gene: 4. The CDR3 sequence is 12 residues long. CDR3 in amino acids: CASGQGGQPQHF. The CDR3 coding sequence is TGTGCCAGCGGCCAGGGGGGTCAGCCCCAGCATTTT.

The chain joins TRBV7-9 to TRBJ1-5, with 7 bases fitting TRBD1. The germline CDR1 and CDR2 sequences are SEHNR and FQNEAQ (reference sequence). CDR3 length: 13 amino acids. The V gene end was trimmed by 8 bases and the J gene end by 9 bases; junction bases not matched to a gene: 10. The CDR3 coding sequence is TGTGCCAGCTCGGCAGGGGGGGATAGGCCCCAGCATTTT. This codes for CASSAGGDRPQHF.

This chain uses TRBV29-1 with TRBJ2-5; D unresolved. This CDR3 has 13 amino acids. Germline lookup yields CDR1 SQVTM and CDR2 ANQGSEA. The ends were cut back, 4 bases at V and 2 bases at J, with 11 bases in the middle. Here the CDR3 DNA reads TGCAGCGTTGCCAGTCGAGGACAAGAGACCCAGTACTTC. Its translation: CSVASRGQETQYF.

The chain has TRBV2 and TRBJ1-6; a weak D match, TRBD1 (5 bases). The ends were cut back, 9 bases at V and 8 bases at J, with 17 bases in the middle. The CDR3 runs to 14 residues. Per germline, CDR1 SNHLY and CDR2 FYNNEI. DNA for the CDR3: TGTGCCAGAAAAACCGGGACGGTTGATTCACCCCTCCACTTT. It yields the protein CARKTGTVDSPLHF. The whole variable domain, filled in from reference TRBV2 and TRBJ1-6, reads EPEVTQTPSHQVTQMGQEVILRCVPISNHLYFYWYRQILGQKVEFLVSFYNNEISEKSEIFDDQFSVERPDGSNFTLKIRSTKLEDSAMYFCARKTGTVDSPLHFGNGTRLTVT.

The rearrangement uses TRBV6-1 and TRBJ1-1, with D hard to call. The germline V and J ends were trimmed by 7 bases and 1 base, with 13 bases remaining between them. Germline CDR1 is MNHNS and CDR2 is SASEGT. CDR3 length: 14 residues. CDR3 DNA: TGTGCCAGCAAGGAGCAAACAAGGAACACTGAAGCTTTCTTT. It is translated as CASKEQTRNTEAFF.

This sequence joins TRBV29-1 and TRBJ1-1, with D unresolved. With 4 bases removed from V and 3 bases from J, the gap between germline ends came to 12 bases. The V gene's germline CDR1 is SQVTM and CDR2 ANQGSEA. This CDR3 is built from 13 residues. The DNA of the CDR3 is TGCAGCGTTGGCGCTCAGTGGGACACTGAAGCTTTCTTT. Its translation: CSVGAQWDTEAFF.

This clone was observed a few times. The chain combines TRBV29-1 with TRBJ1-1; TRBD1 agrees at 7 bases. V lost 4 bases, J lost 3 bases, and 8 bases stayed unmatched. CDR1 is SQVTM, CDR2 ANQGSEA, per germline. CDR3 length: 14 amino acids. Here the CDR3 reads CSVVNRGFDTEAFF. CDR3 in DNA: TGCAGCGTTGTGAACAGGGGATTTGACACTGAAGCTTTCTTT.

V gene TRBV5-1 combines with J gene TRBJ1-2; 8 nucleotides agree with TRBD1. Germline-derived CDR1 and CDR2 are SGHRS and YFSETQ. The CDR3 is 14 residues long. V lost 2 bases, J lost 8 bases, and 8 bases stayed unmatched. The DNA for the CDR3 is TGCGCCAGCAGCTTAAGTGCGACAGGGGTCGGCTACACCTTC. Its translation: CASSLSATGVGYTF.

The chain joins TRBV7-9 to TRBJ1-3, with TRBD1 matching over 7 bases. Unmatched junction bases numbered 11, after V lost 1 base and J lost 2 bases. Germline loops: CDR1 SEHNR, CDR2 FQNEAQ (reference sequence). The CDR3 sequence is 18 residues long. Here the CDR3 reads CASSLGQGGMEAGNTIYF. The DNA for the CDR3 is TGTGCCAGCAGCTTAGGACAGGGTGGTATGGAAGCTGGAAACACCATATATTTT.

As DNA, the CDR3 is TGTGCCAGCAGAGGGACAACTAATGAAAAACTGTTTTTT. This sequence encodes CASRGTTNEKLFF. The genes are TRBV6-5 and TRBJ1-4; unclear D gene. The CDR3 runs to 13 residues. Germline CDR1 and CDR2: MNHEY and SVGAGI. V lost 6 bases to trimming and J lost 0 bases, with 5 bases between them.

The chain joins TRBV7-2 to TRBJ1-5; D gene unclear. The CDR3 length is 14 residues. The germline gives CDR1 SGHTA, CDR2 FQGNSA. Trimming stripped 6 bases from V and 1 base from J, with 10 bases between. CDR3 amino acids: CASRQTASNQPQHF. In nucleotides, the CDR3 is TGTGCCAGCAGGCAAACAGCGAGCAATCAGCCCCAGCATTTT.

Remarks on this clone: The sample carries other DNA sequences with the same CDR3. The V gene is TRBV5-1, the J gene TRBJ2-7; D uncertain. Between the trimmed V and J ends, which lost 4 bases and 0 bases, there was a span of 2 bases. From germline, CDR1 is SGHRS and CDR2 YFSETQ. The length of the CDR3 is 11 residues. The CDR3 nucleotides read TGCGCCAGCAGCGACTCCTACGAGCAGTACTTC. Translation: CASSDSYEQYF.

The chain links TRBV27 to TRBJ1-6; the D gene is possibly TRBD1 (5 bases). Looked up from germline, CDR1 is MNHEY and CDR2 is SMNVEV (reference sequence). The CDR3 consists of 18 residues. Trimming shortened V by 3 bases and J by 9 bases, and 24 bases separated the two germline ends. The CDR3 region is CASSFDRSMDQGTSPLHF. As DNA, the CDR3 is TGTGCCAGCAGTTTTGACCGGTCTATGGATCAGGGTACTTCACCCCTCCACTTT.

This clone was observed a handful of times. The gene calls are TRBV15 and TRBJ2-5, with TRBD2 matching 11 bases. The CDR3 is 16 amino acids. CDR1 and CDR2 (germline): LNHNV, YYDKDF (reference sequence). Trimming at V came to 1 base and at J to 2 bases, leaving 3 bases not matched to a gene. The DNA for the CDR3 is TGTGCCACCAGCAGAGGGGGACTAGCGGTGCAAGAGACCCAGTACTTC. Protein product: CATSRGGLAVQETQYF.

CDR3 amino acids: CASSTGTGSNTGELFF. As DNA, the CDR3 is TGCGCCAGCAGCACGGGGACAGGTTCGAACACCGGGGAGCTGTTTTTT. V gene TRBV5-1 combines with J gene TRBJ2-2; 8 bases are a match to TRBD1. The germline gives CDR1 SGHRS, CDR2 YFSETQ. The CDR3 covers 16 residues. V dropped 4 bases and J dropped 0; count of bases not matched to a gene: 5.

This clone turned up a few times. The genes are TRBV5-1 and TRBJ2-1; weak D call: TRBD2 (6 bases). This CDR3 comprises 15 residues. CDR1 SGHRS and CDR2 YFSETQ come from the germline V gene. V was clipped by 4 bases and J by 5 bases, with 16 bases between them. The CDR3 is CASSPSGGENNEQFF. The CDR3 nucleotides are TGCGCCAGCAGCCCCTCTGGCGGGGAGAACAATGAGCAGTTCTTC. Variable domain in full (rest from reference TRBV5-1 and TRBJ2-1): KAGVTQTPRYLIKTRGQQVTLSCSPISGHRSVSWYQQTPGQGLQFLFEYFSETQRNKGNFPGRFSGRQFSNSRSEMNVSTLELGDSALYLCASSPSGGENNEQFFGPGTRLTVL.

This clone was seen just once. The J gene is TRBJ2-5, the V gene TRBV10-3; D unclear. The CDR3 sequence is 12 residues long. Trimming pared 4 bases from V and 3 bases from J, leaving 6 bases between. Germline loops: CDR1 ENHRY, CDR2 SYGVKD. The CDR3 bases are TGTGCCATCAGTGGAATAAAAGAGACCCAGTACTTC. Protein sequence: CAISGIKETQYF.

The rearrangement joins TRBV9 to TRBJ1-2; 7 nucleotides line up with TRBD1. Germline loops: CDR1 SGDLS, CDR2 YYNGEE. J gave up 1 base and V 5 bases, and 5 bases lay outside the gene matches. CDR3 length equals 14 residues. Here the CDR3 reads CASRTGSLNYGYTF. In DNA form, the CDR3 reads TGTGCCAGCAGGACAGGGTCCCTTAACTATGGCTACACCTTC.

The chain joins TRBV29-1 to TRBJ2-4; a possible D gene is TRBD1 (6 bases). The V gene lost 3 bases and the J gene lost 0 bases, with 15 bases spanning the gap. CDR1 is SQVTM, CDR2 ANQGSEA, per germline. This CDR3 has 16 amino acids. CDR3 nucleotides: TGCAGCGTTGAGGGGGACAACCTCTTAGCCAAAAACATTCAGTACTTC. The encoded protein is CSVEGDNLLAKNIQYF.

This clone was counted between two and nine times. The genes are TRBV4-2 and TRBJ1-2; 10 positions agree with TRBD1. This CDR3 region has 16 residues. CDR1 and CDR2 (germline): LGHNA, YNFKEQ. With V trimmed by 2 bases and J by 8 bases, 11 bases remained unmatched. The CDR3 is CASSQLSGQGHLGYTF. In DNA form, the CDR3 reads TGTGCCAGCAGCCAACTGTCGGGACAGGGGCACTTGGGCTACACCTTC.

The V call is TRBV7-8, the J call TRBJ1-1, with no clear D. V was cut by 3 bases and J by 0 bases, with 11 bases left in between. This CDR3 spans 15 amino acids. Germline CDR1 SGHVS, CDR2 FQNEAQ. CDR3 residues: CASSFSGDMNTEAFF. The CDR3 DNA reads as TGTGCCAGCAGCTTTTCAGGTGACATGAACACTGAAGCTTTCTTT.

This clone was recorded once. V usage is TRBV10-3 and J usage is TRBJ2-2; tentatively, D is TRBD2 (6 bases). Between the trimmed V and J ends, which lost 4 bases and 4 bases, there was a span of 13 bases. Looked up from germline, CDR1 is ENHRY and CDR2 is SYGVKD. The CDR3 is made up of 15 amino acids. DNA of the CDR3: TGTGCCATCAGTGTTGCGGGGCTTGGCACCGGGGAGCTGTTTTTT. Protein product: CAISVAGLGTGELFF.

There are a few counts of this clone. CDR3: CASSLAESNYGYTF. The CDR3 DNA follows: TGCGCCAGCAGCTTGGCAGAGTCAAACTATGGCTACACCTTC. The rearrangement links TRBV5-1 to TRBJ1-2; D is undetermined. V lost 0 bases and J lost 2, with 8 bases in between. Germline V gene lookup returns CDR1 SGHRS and CDR2 YFSETQ. The CDR3 has 14 residues. The variable domain in full, completed from reference TRBV5-1 and TRBJ1-2, reads KAGVTQTPRYLIKTRGQQVTLSCSPISGHRSVSWYQQTPGQGLQFLFEYFSETQRNKGNFPGRFSGRQFSNSRSEMNVSTLELGDSALYLCASSLAESNYGYTFGSGTRLTVV.

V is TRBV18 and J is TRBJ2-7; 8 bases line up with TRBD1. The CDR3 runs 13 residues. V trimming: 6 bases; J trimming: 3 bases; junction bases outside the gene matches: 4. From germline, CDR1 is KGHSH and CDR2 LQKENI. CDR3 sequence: CASSPGGLYEQYF. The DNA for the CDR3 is TGTGCCAGCTCCCCAGGGGGCCTCTACGAGCAGTACTTC.

CDR3 bases: TGCGCCAGCAGTGGGGGATGGGACAGCCGGGAAAAACTGTTTTTT. It specifies CASSGGWDSREKLFF. The chain joins TRBV4-1 to TRBJ1-4, with 7 bases that match TRBD1. J lost 8 bases, V lost 6 bases, and 12 bases had no gene match. Germline V gives CDR1 MGHRA, CDR2 YSYEKL. The CDR3 is made up of 15 amino acids.

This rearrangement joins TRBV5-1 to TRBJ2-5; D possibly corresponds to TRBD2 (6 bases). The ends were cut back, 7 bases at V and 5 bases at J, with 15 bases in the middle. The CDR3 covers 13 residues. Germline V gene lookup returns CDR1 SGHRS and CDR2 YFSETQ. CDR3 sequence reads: CASYETGRETQYF. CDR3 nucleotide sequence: TGCGCCAGCTACGAGACGGGGAGGGAGACCCAGTACTTC.

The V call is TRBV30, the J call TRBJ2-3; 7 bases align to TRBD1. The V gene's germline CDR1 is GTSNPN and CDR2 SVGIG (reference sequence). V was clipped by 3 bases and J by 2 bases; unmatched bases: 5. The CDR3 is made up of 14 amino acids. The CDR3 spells CAWRRTGSTDTQYF. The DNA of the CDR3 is TGTGCCTGGAGACGGACAGGATCCACAGATACGCAGTATTTT.

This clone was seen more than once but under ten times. CDR3 residues: CSVGVDSYEQYF. The CDR3 nucleotides are TGCAGCGTTGGAGTAGACTCCTACGAGCAGTACTTC. This chain links TRBV29-1 with TRBJ2-7; D gene uncertain. The CDR3 spans 12 residues. Trimming removed 4 bases at V and 0 bases at J, with 7 bases between. The germline V gene has CDR1 SQVTM and CDR2 ANQGSEA.

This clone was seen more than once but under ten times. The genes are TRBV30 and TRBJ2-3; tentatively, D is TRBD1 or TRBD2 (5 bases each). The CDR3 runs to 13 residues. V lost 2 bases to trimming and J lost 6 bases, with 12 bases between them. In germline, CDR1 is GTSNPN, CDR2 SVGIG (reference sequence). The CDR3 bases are TGTGCCTGGAGTTTCGGGGCTCGGGATACGCAGTATTTT. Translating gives CAWSFGARDTQYF.